Sequencing of this TCR beta chain was carried out in a study of patients and donors after allogeneic stem cell transplantation (dated by TCRdb to 2018 to 2021). Points on this clonotype: Its binding antigen is unknown. No clone much larger than this one lies a single base away; base qualities are absent.

From the cysteine up to the phenylalanine, the CDR3 has a length of 12 residues. The read is trimmed to its CDR3 DNA, 36 bases read in frame from base 1. V is pared back by 5 bases and J by 3 bases, with 10 bases lying between the germline termini. The germline V gene (reference sequence) yields DFQATT for CDR1 and SNEGSKA for CDR2. The receptor library was made with RT-PCR. The sequencer listed for this sample is NextSeq 550. TCRdb's own reprocessing of the public reads used fastp at Q25 and MiXCR and kept productive beta chains. Every distinct CDR3 protein forms one entry, paired with its most common genes and DNA. Present in this sample are 84,000 or so distinct CDR3 sequences, about 44% of which were seen just once. The top ten hold approximately 66% of the sample.

Recombination linked TRBV20-1 to TRBJ1-1; a tentative D match to TRBD1 spans 5 bases. The TCR sequence derives from a human donor who was either an allogeneic HSCT recipient or a stem cell or donor lymphocyte infusion donor (not recorded which). It is not recorded whose cells these are; they may come from a transplant donor. The sample comprised blood, either unsorted or a sorted T cell fraction (not recorded which). The bases read TGCAGTGCTGTCGGGGACGACACTGAAGCTTTCTTT. This encodes CSAVGDDTEAFF.